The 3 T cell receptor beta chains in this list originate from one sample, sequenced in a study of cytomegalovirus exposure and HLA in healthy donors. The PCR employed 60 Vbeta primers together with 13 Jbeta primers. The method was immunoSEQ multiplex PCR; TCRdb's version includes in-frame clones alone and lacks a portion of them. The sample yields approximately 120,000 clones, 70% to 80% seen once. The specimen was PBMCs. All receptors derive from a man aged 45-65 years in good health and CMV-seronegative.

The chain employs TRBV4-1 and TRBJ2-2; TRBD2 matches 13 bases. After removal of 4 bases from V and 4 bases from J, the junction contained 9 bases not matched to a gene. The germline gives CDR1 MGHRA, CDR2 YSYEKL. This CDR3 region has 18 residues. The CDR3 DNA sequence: TGCGCCAGCAGCCGCACTAGCGGGGGGGGTTCGGGCACCGGGGAGCTGTTTTTT. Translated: CASSRTSGGGSGTGELFF.

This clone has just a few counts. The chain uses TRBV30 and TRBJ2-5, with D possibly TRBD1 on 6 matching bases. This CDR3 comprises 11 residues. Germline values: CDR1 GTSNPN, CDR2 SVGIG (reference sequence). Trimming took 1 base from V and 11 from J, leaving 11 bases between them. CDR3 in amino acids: CAWSGGGEQYF. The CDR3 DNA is TGTGCCTGGAGTGGAGGGGGAGAGCAGTACTTC.

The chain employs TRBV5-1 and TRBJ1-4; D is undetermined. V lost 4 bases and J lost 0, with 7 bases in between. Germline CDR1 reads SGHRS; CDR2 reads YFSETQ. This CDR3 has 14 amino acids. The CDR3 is CASSPSSTNEKLFF. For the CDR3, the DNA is TGCGCCAGCAGCCCGTCCTCAACTAATGAAAAACTGTTTTTT.